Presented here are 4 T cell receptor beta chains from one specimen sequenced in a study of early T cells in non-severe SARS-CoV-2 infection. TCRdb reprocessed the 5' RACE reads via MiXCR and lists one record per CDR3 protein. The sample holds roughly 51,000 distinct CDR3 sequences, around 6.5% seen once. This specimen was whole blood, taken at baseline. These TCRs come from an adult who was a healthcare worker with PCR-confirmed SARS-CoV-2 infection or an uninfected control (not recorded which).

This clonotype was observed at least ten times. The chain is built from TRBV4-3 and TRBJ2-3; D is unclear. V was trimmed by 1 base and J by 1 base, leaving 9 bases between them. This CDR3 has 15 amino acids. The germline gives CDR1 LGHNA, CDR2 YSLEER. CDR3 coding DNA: TGCGCCAGCAGCCAAGTCGCCCGACGCACAGATACGCAGTATTTT. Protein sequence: CASSQVARRTDTQYF.

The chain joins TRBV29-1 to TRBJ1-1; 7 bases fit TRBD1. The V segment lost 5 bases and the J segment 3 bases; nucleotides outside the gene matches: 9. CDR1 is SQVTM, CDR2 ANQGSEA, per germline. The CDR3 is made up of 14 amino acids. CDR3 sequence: CSVLGGRGDTEAFF. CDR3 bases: TGCAGCGTTTTAGGGGGCAGAGGGGACACTGAAGCTTTCTTT.

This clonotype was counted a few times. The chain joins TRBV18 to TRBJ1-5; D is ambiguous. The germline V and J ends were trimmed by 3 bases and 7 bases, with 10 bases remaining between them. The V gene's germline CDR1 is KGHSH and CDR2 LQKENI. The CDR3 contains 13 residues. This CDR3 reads CASSPGHGQPQHF. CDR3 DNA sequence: TGTGCCAGCTCACCGGGTCATGGACAGCCCCAGCATTTT.

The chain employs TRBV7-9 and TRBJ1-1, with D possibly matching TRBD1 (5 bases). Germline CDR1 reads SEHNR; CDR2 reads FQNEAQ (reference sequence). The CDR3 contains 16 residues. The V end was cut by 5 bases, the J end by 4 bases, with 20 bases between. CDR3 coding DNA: TGTGCCAGCAGCCCCTCCGGGGGAGGGGCGGCCACTGAAGCTTTCTTT. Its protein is CASSPSGGGAATEAFF.